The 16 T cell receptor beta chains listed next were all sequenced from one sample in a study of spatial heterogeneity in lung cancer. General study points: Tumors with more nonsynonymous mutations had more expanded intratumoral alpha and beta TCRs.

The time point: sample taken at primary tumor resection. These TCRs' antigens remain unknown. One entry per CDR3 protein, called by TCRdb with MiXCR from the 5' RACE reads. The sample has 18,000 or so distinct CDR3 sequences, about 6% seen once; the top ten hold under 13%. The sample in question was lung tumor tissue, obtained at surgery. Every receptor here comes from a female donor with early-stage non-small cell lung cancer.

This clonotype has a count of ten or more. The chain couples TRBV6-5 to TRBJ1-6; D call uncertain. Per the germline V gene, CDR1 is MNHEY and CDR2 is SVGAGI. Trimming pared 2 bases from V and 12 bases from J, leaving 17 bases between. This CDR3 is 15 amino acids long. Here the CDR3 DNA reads TGTGCCAGCAGTTACCTCCAGATGGGGAGTGTACCCCTCCACTTT. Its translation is CASSYLQMGSVPLHF.

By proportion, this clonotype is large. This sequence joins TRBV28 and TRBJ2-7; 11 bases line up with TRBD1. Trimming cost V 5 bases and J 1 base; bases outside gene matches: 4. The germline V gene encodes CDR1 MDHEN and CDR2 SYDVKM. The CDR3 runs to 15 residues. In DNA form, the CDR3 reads TGTGCCAGCAGTCACGGGACAGGGGGTTCCTACGAGCAGTACTTC. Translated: CASSHGTGGSYEQYF.

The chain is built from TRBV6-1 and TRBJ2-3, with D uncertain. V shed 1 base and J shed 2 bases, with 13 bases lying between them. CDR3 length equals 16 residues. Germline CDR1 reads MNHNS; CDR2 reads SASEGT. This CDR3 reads CASSEGWQRTTDTQYF. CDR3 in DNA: TGTGCCAGCAGTGAAGGATGGCAGCGCACCACAGATACGCAGTATTTT.

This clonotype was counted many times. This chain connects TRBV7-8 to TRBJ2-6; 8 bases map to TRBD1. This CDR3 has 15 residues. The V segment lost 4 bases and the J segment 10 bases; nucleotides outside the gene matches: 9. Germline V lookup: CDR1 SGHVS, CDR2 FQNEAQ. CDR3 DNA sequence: TGTGCCAGCAGCTGGGGACAGGCGATCGGAAACGTCCTGACTTTC. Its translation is CASSWGQAIGNVLTF.

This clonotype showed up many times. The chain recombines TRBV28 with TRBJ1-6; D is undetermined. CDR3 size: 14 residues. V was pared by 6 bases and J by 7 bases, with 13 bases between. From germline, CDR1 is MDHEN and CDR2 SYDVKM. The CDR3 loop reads CASSPEQSNSPLHF. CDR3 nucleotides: TGTGCCAGCAGCCCAGAGCAGTCAAATTCACCCCTCCACTTT.

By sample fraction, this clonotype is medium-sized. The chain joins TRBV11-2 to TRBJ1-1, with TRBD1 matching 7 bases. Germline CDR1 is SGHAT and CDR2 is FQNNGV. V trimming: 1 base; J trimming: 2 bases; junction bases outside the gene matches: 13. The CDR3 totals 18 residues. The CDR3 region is CASSLAGPWRTGNTEAFF. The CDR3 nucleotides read TGTGCCAGCAGCTTAGCTGGACCGTGGCGGACAGGCAACACTGAAGCTTTCTTT.

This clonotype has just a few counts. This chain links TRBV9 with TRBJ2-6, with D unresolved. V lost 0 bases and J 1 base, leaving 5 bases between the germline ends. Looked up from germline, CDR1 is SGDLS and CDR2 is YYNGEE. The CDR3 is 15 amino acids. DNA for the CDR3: TGTGCCAGCAGCGTAGTCAGGTCTGGGGCCAACGTCCTGACTTTC. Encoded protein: CASSVVRSGANVLTF.

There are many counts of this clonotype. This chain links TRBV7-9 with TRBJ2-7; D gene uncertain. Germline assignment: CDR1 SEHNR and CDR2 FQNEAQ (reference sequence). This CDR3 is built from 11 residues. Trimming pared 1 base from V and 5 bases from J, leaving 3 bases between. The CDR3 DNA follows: TGTGCCAGCAGCTTAGATGACGAGCAGTACTTC. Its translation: CASSLDDEQYF.

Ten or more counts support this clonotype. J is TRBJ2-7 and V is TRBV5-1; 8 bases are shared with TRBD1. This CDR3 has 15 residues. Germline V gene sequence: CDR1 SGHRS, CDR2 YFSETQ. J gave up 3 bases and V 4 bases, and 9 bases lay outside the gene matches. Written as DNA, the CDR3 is TGCGCCAGCAGCGCGACAGGGGTAGATGTCTACGAGCAGTACTTC. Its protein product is CASSATGVDVYEQYF.

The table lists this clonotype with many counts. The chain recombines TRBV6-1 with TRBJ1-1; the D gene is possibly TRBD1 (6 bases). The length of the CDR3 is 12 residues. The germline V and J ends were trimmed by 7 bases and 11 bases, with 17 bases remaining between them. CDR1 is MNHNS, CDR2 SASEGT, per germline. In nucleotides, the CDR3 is TGTGCCAGCACGCCTCAACAGGGTTCGGCTTTCTTT. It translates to CASTPQQGSAFF.

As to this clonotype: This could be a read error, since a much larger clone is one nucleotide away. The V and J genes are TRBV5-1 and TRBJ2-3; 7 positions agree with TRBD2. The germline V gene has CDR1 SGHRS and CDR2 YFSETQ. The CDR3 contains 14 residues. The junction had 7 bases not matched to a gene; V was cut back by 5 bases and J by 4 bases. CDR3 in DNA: TGCGCCAGCAGGACGGGAGGCCCGGCAGATACGCAGTATTTT. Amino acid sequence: CASRTGGPADTQYF. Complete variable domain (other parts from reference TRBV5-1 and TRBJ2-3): KAGVTQTPRYLIKTRGQQVTLSCSPISGHRSVSWYQQTPGQGLQFLFEYFSETQRNKGNFPGRFSGRQFSNSRSEMNVSTLELGDSALYLCASRTGGPADTQYFGPGTRLTVL.

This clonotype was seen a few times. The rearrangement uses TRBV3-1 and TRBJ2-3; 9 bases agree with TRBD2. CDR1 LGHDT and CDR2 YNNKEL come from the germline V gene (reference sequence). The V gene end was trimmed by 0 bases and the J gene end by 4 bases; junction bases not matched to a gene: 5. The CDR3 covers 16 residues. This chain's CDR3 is CASSQDRGGRADTQYF. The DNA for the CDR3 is TGTGCCAGCAGCCAAGATCGCGGCGGGAGGGCAGATACGCAGTATTTT.

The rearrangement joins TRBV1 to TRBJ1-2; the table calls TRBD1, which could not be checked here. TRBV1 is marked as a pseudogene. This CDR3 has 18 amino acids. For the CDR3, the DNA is TGCACCAGCAGCCATCCCCCCAGGGGGCGAGAAATTAGCTATGGCTACACCTTC. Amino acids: CTSSHPPRGREISYGYTF.

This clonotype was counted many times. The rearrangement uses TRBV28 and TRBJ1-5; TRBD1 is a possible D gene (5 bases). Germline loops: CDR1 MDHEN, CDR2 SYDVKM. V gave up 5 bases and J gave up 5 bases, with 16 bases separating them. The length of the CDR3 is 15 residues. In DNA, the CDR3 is TGTGCCAGCAGTCCCCCCGGGGGGTTCGATCAGCCCCAGCATTTT. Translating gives CASSPPGGFDQPQHF.

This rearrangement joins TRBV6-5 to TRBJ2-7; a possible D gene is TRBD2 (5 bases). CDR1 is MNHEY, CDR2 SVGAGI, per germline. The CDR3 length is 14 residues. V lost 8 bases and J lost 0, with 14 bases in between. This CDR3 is CASGGHASSYEQYF. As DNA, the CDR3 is TGTGCCAGCGGCGGGCATGCTTCCTCCTACGAGCAGTACTTC.

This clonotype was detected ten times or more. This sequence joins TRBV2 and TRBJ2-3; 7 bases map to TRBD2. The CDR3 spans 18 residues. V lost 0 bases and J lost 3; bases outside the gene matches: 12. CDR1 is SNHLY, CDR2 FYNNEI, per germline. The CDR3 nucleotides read TGTGCCAGCAGTGAAGCGCTTGCTTCGGGGGGAAAGACAGATACGCAGTATTTT. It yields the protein CASSEALASGGKTDTQYF.